Listed below are T cell receptor beta chains from one sample, sequenced in a study of blood T cell repertoires in COVID-19. Profiling relied on immunoSEQ multiplex PCR, and the TCRdb table lists in-frame clones only, not all of them. This sample has some 250,000 clones, with 80% to 90% found just once. The sample comprised PBMCs or T cells enriched from blood (not recorded which). These receptors all stem from a woman aged 50 to 60 who had recovered from COVID-19. Both conserved end residues are part of each CDR3. The D gene is left open where the match is weak. Expanded clones get a size class; other rows say once, few or many, or leave the size out.

CDR3 length,J gene,D gene,clone size,V gene,CDR3 protein,CDR3 DNA
14,TRBJ2-7,TRBD2,-,TRBV6-5,CASTPGGFPYEQYF,TGTGCCAGCACCCCCGGGGGGTTCCCCTACGAGCAGTACTTC
13,TRBJ2-7,TRBD2,-,TRBV7-8,CASSSGLADEQYF,TGTGCCAGCAGTTCGGGACTAGCGGACGAGCAGTACTTC
14,TRBJ2-7,TRBD1,-,TRBV29-1,CSVELQTGGHEQYF,TGCAGCGTTGAACTCCAGACAGGGGGACACGAGCAGTACTTC
16,TRBJ2-1,TRBD2,once,TRBV28,CASSLPMAGGLNEQFF,TGTGCCAGCAGTTTACCGATGGCGGGAGGCCTCAATGAGCAGTTCTTC
16,TRBJ2-4,TRBD2,-,TRBV28,CASSRTSGRGQNIQYF,TGTGCCAGCAGTCGGACTAGCGGGAGGGGGCAAAACATTCAGTACTTC
15,TRBJ1-2,TRBD1,-,TRBV5-5,CASSSTNRGNYGYTF,TGTGCCAGCAGCTCAACTAACAGGGGGAACTATGGCTACACCTTC
18,TRBJ2-5,TRBD2,-,TRBV3-1/TRBV3-2,CASSHWTSGRASRETQYF,TGTGCCAGCAGCCACTGGACTAGCGGGAGGGCCTCTCGGGAGACCCAGTACTTC
13,TRBJ1-1,TRBD1,-,TRBV11-1,CASSLGTDVEAFF,TGTGCCAGCAGCCTCGGGACAGACGTAGAAGCTTTCTTT
17,TRBJ2-1,-,-,TRBV14,CASSQASYRTGTNEQFF,TGTGCCAGCAGCCAAGCGTCCTATCGGACTGGAACAAATGAGCAGTTCTTC
13,TRBJ1-5,-,-,TRBV28,CASSRYSNQPQHF,TGTGCCAGCAGTCGTTATAGCAATCAGCCCCAGCATTTT
15,TRBJ1-6,-,-,TRBV4-2,CASSQENRDNSPLHF,TGTGCCAGCAGCCAAGAAAACAGGGATAATTCACCCCTCCACTTT
13,TRBJ2-3,-,-,TRBV27,CASSLTVTDTQYF,TGTGCCAGCAGCCTCACGGTAACAGATACGCAGTATTTT
14,TRBJ2-5,TRBD2,-,TRBV18,CASGTSEIKETQYF,TGTGCCAGCGGCACTAGCGAGATTAAAGAGACCCAGTACTTC
13,TRBJ1-1,TRBD1,-,TRBV24-1,CATRDRGQTEAFF,TGTGCCACAAGGGACAGGGGCCAAACTGAAGCTTTCTTT
15,TRBJ2-7,TRBD2,-,TRBV5-1,CASRIGTSGTYEQYF,TGCGCCAGCAGGATAGGGACTAGCGGTACCTACGAGCAGTACTTC
13,TRBJ2-5,-,once,TRBV5-4,CASSFPGQETQYF,TGTGCCAGCAGCTTTCCAGGGCAAGAGACCCAGTACTTC
13,TRBJ2-1,-,-,TRBV28,CASSLGRGDEQFF,TGTGCCAGCAGTTTAGGGCGGGGCGATGAGCAGTTCTTC
12,TRBJ1-1,-,-,TRBV5-5,CASTGRAPEAFF,TGTGCCAGCACTGGGAGGGCCCCTGAAGCTTTCTTT
12,TRBJ2-2,-,-,TRBV6-5,CASSPLTGELFF,TGTGCCAGCAGCCCCCTCACCGGGGAGCTGTTTTTT
15,TRBJ2-3,TRBD2,-,TRBV7-9,CASSLFRGRTDTQYF,TGTGCCAGCAGCTTATTTCGCGGGAGGACAGATACGCAGTATTTT
13,TRBJ1-1,-,-,TRBV19,CASKPGLSTEAFF,TGTGCCAGTAAGCCAGGGCTGAGCACTGAAGCTTTCTTT
18,TRBJ2-3,TRBD2,-,TRBV28,CASSLSTSGGASTDTQYF,TGTGCCAGCAGTTTATCGACTAGCGGGGGCGCTAGCACAGATACGCAGTATTTT
15,TRBJ1-6,TRBD1,-,TRBV5-1,CASTTGQGNNSPLHF,TGCGCCAGCACCACCGGACAGGGGAATAATTCACCCCTCCACTTT
15,TRBJ1-2,TRBD1,-,TRBV5-1,CASSPRQGGGYGYTF,TGCGCCAGCAGCCCTAGACAGGGTGGAGGCTATGGCTACACCTTC
13,TRBJ2-1,-,-,TRBV5-1,CASSLTGYNEQFF,TGCGCCAGCAGCTTGACGGGATACAATGAGCAGTTCTTC
15,TRBJ2-7,-,-,TRBV30,CAWSYLTAGTYEQYF,TGTGCCTGGAGCTACCTTACCGCCGGGACCTACGAGCAGTACTTC
15,TRBJ1-4,-,-,TRBV3-1/TRBV3-2,CASSQRQGVNEKLFF,TGTGCCAGCAGCCAGCGTCAGGGCGTTAATGAAAAACTGTTTTTT
14,TRBJ2-7,-,-,TRBV7-9,CASSSRGMHDEQYF,TGTGCCAGCAGCTCCCGGGGGATGCATGACGAGCAGTACTTC
15,TRBJ1-1,-,-,TRBV3-1/TRBV3-2,CASSQVQQGGTEAFF,TGTGCCAGCAGCCAAGTCCAGCAGGGAGGCACTGAAGCTTTCTTT
17,TRBJ2-1,TRBD1,-,TRBV10-1,CASSTGQVMLSYNEQFF,TGCGCCAGCAGTACTGGACAGGTGATGCTCTCCTACAATGAGCAGTTCTTC
16,TRBJ1-5,-,-,TRBV28,CASRHRGGGGYQPQHF,TGTGCCAGCAGACACAGAGGGGGGGGAGGATATCAGCCCCAGCATTTT
17,TRBJ2-3,-,-,TRBV29-1,CSVVLLVTGEAPDTQYF,TGCAGCGTTGTTCTACTTGTAACAGGAGAAGCACCAGATACGCAGTATTTT
11,TRBJ1-4,-,few,TRBV7-6,CASSLTGKLFF,TGTGCCAGCAGCTTAACAGGAAAACTGTTTTTT
14,TRBJ2-7,TRBD2,-,TRBV3-1/TRBV3-2,CASSQASGSDEQYF,TGTGCCAGCAGCCAAGCTAGCGGGAGTGACGAGCAGTACTTC
15,TRBJ1-1,-,once,TRBV19,CASSTHRGGNTEAFF,TGTGCCAGTAGTACCCACCGGGGGGGCAACACTGAAGCTTTCTTT
11,TRBJ2-7,-,-,TRBV11-2,CASREEGEQYF,TGTGCCAGCAGGGAGGAGGGGGAGCAGTACTTC
14,TRBJ2-1,TRBD2,-,TRBV7-9,CASSPRTSGRRKFF,TGTGCCAGCAGCCCCCGGACTAGCGGGAGACGAAAGTTCTTC
15,TRBJ1-2,-,-,TRBV19,CASSIETGLNYGYTF,TGTGCCAGTAGTATTGAGACAGGACTTAACTATGGCTACACCTTC
15,TRBJ1-2,-,-,TRBV9,CASSYGQSALYGYTF,TGTGCCAGCAGCTACGGACAGTCAGCCCTCTATGGCTACACCTTC
18,TRBJ2-2,TRBD2,-,TRBV28,CASSPILLAGGPTGELFF,TGTGCCAGCAGTCCCATTTTACTAGCGGGAGGTCCCACCGGGGAGCTGTTTTTT
16,TRBJ2-1,TRBD2,-,TRBV27,CASSLLSGSSYNEQFF,TGTGCCAGCAGTCTCCTCAGCGGGAGCTCCTACAATGAGCAGTTCTTC
19,TRBJ2-1,TRBD2,-,TRBV12-5,CASGLRLGLAGVSGNEQFF,TGTGCTAGTGGTTTGAGGTTGGGACTAGCGGGAGTATCCGGCAATGAGCAGTTCTTC
14,TRBJ1-1,-,few,TRBV15,CATSPPEGDTEAFF,TGTGCCACCAGCCCTCCGGAAGGGGACACTGAAGCTTTCTTT
13,TRBJ1-2,TRBD1,-,TRBV7-9,CASSQGQGLGYTF,TGTGCCAGCAGCCAAGGACAGGGACTTGGCTACACCTTC
13,TRBJ1-2,-,-,TRBV9,CASSVDRNYGYTF,TGTGCCAGCAGCGTAGACAGAAACTATGGCTACACCTTC
15,TRBJ2-3,TRBD2,-,TRBV19,CASSRGSGSTDTQYF,TGTGCCAGTAGTCGCGGGAGTGGGAGCACAGATACGCAGTATTTT
14,TRBJ2-7,TRBD1,-,TRBV18,CASSSRTGENEQYF,TGTGCCAGCTCATCCAGGACAGGGGAAAACGAGCAGTACTTC
12,TRBJ1-1,-,-,TRBV12-3/TRBV12-4,CASSLSLIEAFF,TGTGCCAGCAGTTTATCGCTAATTGAAGCTTTCTTT
15,TRBJ2-2,-,-,TRBV5-1,CASSLPPPDTGELFF,TGCGCCAGCAGCTTGCCCCCCCCCGACACCGGGGAGCTGTTTTTT
14,TRBJ2-3,-,-,TRBV5-1,CASSLVGRTDTQYF,TGCGCCAGCAGCTTGGTCGGGAGAACAGATACGCAGTATTTT
15,TRBJ1-1,TRBD1,-,TRBV28,CASSTRQGAHTEAFF,TGTGCCAGCAGTACCCGACAGGGGGCCCACACTGAAGCTTTCTTT